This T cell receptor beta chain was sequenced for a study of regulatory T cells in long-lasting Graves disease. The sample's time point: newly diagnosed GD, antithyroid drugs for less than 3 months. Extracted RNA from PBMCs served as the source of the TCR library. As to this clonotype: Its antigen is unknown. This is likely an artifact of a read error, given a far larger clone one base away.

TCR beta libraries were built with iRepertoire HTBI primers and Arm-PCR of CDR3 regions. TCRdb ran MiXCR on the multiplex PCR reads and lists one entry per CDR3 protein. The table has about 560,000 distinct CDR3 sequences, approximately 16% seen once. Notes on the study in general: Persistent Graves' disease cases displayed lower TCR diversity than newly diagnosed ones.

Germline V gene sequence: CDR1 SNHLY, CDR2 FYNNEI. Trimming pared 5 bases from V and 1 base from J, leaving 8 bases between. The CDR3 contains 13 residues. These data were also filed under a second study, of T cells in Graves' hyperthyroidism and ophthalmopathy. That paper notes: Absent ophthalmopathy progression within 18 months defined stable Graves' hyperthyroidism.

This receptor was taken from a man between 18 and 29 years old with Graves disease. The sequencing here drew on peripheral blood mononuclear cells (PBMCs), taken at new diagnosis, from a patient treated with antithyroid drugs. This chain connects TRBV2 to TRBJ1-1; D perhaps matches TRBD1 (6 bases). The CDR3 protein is CASSTTGNTEAFF. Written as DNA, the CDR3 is TGTGCCAGCAGTACGACAGGGAACACTGAAGCTTTCTTT.